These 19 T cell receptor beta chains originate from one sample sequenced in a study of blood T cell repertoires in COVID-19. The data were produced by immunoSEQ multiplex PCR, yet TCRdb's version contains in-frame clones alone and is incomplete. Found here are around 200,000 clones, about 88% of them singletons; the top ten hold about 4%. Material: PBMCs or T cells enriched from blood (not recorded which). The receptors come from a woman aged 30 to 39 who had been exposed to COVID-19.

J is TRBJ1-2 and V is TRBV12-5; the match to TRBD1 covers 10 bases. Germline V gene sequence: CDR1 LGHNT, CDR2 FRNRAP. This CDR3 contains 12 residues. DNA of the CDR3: TGTGCGCGGACAGGGGGTAACTATGGCTACACCTTC. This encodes CARTGGNYGYTF.

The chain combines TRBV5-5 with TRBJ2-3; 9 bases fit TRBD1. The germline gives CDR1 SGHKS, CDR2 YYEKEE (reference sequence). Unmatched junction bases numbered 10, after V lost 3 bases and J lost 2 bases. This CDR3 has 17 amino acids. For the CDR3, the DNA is TGTGCCAGCAGCTCACAGACAGGGGGGGAGGACACAGATACGCAGTATTTT. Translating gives CASSSQTGGEDTDTQYF.

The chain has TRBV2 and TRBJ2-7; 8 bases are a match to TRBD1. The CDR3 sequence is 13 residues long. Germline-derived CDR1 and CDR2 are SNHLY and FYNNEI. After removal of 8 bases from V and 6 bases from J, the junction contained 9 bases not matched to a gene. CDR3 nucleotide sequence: TGTGCCAGCGGGGGACAGGTATCGGGCGAGCAGTACTTC. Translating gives CASGGQVSGEQYF.

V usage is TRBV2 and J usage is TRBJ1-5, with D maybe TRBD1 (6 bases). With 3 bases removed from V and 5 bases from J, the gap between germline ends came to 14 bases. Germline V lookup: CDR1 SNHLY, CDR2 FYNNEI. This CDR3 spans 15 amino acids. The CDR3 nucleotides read TGTGCCAGCAGTGATCGGGGGGCGGTACATCAGCCCCAGCATTTT. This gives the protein CASSDRGAVHQPQHF.

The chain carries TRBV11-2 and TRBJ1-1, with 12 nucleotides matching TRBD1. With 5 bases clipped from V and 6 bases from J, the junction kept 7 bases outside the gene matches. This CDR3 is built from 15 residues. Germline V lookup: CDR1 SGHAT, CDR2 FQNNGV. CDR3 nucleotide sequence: TGTGCCAGCAGCGTCGGGACAGGGGGCGCCGCTGAAGCTTTCTTT. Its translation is CASSVGTGGAAEAFF.

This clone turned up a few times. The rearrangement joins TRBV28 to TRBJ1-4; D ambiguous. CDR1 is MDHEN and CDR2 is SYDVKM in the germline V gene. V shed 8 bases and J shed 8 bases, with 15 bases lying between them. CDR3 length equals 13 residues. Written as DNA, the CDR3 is TGTGCCAGCGGCCGGGTGTTTGAGGAAAAACTGTTTTTT. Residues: CASGRVFEEKLFF.

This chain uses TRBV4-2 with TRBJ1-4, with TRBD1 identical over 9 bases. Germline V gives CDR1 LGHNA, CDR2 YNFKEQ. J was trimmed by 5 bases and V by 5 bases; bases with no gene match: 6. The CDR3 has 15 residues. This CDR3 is CASSSNRGPNEKLFF. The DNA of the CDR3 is TGTGCCAGCAGCTCCAACAGGGGGCCGAATGAAAAACTGTTTTTT.

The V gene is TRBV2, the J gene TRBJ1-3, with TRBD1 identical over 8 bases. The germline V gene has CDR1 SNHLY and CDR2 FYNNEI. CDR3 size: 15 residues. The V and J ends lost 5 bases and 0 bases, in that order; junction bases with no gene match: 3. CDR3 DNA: TGTGCCAGCAGTAGGGACAGGAGCTCTGGAAACACCATATATTTT. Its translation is CASSRDRSSGNTIYF.

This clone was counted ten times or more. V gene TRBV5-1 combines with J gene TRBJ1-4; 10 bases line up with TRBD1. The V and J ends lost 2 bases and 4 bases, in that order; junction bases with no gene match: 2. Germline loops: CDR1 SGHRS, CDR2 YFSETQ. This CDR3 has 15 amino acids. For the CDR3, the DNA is TGCGCCAGCAGCTTTGGACAGGGGGGTAATGAAAAACTGTTTTTT. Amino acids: CASSFGQGGNEKLFF.

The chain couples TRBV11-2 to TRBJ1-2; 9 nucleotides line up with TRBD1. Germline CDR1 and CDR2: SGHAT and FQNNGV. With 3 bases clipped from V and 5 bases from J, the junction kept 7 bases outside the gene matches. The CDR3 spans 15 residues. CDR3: CASSFRDRDIYGYTF. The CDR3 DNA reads TGTGCCAGCAGCTTCCGGGACAGGGATATTTATGGCTACACCTTC.

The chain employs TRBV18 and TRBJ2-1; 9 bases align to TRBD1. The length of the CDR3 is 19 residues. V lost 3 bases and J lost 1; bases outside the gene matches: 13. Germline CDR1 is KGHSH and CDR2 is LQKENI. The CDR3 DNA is TGTGCCAGCTCACCCCTCCGGGACAGGGACGGGCAGTCCTACAATGAGCAGTTCTTC. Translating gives CASSPLRDRDGQSYNEQFF.

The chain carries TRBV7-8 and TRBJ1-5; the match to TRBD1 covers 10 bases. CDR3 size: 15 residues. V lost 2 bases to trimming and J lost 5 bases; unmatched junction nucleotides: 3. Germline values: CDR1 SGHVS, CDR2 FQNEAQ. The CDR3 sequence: CASSLKDRGDQPQHF. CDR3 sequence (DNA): TGTGCCAGCAGCTTAAAGGACAGGGGGGATCAGCCCCAGCATTTT.

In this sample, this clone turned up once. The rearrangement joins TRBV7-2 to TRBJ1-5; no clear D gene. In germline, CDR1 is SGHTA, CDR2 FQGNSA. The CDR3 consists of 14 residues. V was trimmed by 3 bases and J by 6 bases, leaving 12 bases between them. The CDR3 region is CASSLGSMFQPQHF. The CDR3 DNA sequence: TGTGCCAGCAGCTTGGGCTCTATGTTTCAGCCCCAGCATTTT.

CDR3 nucleotides: TGTGCCAGCAGTTACTCGGAGGGTCAGCCCCAGCATTTT. Translated, it gives CASSYSEGQPQHF. The chain couples TRBV6-5 to TRBJ1-5; D not certain. Germline values: CDR1 MNHEY, CDR2 SVGAGI. The CDR3 spans 13 residues. Trimming took 0 bases from V and 6 from J, leaving 6 bases between them.

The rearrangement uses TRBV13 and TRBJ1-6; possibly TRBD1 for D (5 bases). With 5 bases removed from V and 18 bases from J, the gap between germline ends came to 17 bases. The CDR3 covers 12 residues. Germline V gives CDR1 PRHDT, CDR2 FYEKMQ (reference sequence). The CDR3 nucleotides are TGTGCCAGCAGCGAGCGGGCCGGGACCCCCCACTTT. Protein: CASSERAGTPHF.

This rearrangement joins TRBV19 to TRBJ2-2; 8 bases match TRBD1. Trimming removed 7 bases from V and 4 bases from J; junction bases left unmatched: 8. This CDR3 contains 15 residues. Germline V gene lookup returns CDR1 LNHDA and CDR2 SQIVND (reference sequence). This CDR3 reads CASIPTGAFTGELFF. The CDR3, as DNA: TGTGCCAGTATCCCGACAGGGGCCTTCACCGGGGAGCTGTTTTTT.

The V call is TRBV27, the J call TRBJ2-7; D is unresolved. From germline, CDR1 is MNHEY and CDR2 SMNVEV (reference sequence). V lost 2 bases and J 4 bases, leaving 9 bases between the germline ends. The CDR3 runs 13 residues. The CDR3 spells CASSLTQTYEQYF. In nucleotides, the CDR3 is TGTGCCAGCAGTTTAACACAGACGTACGAGCAGTACTTC.

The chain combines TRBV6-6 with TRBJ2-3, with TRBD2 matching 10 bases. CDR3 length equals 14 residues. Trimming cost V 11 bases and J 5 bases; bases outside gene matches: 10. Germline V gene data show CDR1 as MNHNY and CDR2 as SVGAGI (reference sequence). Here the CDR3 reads CAGQTSGDIDTQYF. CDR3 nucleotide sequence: TGTGCCGGCCAAACTAGCGGGGATATAGATACGCAGTATTTT.

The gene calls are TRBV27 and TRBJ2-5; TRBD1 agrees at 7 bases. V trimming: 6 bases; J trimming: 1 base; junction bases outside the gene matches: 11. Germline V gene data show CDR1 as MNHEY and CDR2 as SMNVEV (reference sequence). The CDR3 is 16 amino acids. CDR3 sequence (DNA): TGTGCCAGCAGCGATAAGACAGGGTACCTCCAAGAGACCCAGTACTTC. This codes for CASSDKTGYLQETQYF.